The T cell receptor beta chain described here comes from a study of blood T cell repertoires in COVID-19. In the study overall: Sources were T cells, B-cell-depleted T cells, or PBMCs; the material itself was cDNA or gDNA.

In the authors' workflow: How many nucleated cells were present was estimated from reference gene primer amplification. Profiling relied on immunoSEQ multiplex PCR, and the TCRdb table lists in-frame clones only, not all of them. V and J calls and clone size are as listed in that table; D and trimming were resolved from the DNA. The sample lists fewer than 350,000 clones; 90% were seen once. This CDR3 has 15 amino acids. The germline V gene has CDR1 LGHDT and CDR2 YNNKEL (reference sequence). With 3 bases removed from V and 2 bases from J, the gap between germline ends came to 10 bases. The TCR sequence derives from a woman in her twenties or thirties with COVID-19, enrolled during active disease. Source material: peripheral blood. The chain recombines TRBV3-1 (or the pseudogene TRBV3-2) with TRBJ2-2, with D perhaps matching TRBD2 (6 bases). CDR3 sequence (DNA): TGTGCCAGCAGCCAGAACGGGGGTAACACCGGGGAGCTGTTTTTT. Encoded protein: CASSQNGGNTGELFF.